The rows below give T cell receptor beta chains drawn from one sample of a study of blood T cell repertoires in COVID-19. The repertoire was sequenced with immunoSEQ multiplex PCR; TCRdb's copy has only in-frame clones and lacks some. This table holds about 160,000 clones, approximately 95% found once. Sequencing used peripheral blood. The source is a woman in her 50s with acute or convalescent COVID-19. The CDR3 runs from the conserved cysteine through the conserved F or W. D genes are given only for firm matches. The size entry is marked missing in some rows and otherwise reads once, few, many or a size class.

TGTGCCAGCAGCACGGGACTTTGGCAGTTCTTC	CASSTGLWQFF	-	TRBV5-6	TRBJ2-1	-
TGTGCCAGCAGGTCGGCAGGTAAACTCTGGGCCAACGTCCTGACTTTC	CASRSAGKLWANVLTF	-	TRBV28	TRBJ2-6	-
TGCGCCAGCAGCCAAGAAACCAGAGAAAAACTGTTTTTT	CASSQETREKLFF	-	TRBV4-3	TRBJ1-4	-
TGTGCCAGCAGTCCATCAGCGGGCTATGGCTACACCTTC	CASSPSAGYGYTF	-	TRBV27	TRBJ1-2	-
TGTGCCAGCAGCTTGGTGGCGGGAGAATCCTTCTACGAGCAGTACTTC	CASSLVAGESFYEQYF	TRBD2	TRBV5-6	TRBJ2-7	-
TGCGCCAGCAGCCACCCCGGTGAAAAACTGTTTTTT	CASSHPGEKLFF	-	TRBV4-3	TRBJ1-4	-
TGTGCCAGCAGTGACAGGGTTGGCTATAATTCACCCCTCCACTTT	CASSDRVGYNSPLHF	-	TRBV25-1	TRBJ1-6	-
TGCGCCAGCAGGCAGGCTGGAAACACTGAAGCTTTCTTT	CASRQAGNTEAFF	-	TRBV4-1	TRBJ1-1	once
TGTGCCAGCAGCTTATGGGCCGAAAATTCACCCCTCCACTTT	CASSLWAENSPLHF	-	TRBV13	TRBJ1-6	-
TGTGCCAGCAGCTTAGCGCAAGCGGGGGGCTACACAGATACGCAGTATTTT	CASSLAQAGGYTDTQYF	TRBD2	TRBV7-2	TRBJ2-3	-
TGCGCCAGCAGCCAAAGCGGGAATGAGCAGTTCTTC	CASSQSGNEQFF	-	TRBV4-1	TRBJ2-1	-
TGTGCCAGCTCACCACTGCAGGGGGCGGATCAGCCCCAGCATTTT	CASSPLQGADQPQHF	TRBD1	TRBV18	TRBJ1-5	-
TGTGCCAGCTCACCAGGGGCTAGAAACACCATATATTTT	CASSPGARNTIYF	-	TRBV18	TRBJ1-3	-
TGTGCCAGCAGCTTAGTTCCCCTGGACAGGGATGCCTATGGCTACACCTTC	CASSLVPLDRDAYGYTF	TRBD1	TRBV11-3	TRBJ1-2	-
TGTGCCAGCAGCCGATTACTGACGACAGGGGGGGGCTACACCTTC	CASSRLLTTGGGYTF	TRBD1	TRBV3-1/TRBV3-2	TRBJ1-2	-
TGTGCCAGCAGCTTAGAACTAGCGGGAAACAATGAGCAGTTCTTC	CASSLELAGNNEQFF	TRBD2	TRBV7-8	TRBJ2-1	-
TGTGCCAGCAGCTCCAACGCCGGGACACGGACTGAAGCTTTCTTT	CASSSNAGTRTEAFF	-	TRBV7-9	TRBJ1-1	-